Detailed here is one TCR beta chain. The data belong to a study of blood T cell repertoires in COVID-19. Study-wide background: The United States, Italy and Spain were the sources of the acute and convalescent COVID-19 samples. T cells, B-cell-depleted T cells, or PBMCs provided the cDNA or gDNA that served as material.

V lost 4 bases, J lost 4 bases, and 3 bases stayed unmatched. CDR1 LGHNT and CDR2 FRNRAP come from the germline V gene. This CDR3 spans 13 amino acids. TCRdb's table, derived via immunoSEQ multiplex PCR, lists solely in-frame clones and lacks some. The sample includes fewer than 250,000 clones, over 70% seen only once; the top ten take roughly 2.9%. The sequence derives from a man aged 50 to 59 with active or convalescent COVID-19. The sample comprised peripheral blood. The rearrangement uses TRBV12-5 and TRBJ1-1; 7 nucleotides align to TRBD1. The CDR3 region has the DNA TGTGCTAGTGGTTCTCAGGGGGGCACTGAAGCTTTCTTT. Residues: CASGSQGGTEAFF.